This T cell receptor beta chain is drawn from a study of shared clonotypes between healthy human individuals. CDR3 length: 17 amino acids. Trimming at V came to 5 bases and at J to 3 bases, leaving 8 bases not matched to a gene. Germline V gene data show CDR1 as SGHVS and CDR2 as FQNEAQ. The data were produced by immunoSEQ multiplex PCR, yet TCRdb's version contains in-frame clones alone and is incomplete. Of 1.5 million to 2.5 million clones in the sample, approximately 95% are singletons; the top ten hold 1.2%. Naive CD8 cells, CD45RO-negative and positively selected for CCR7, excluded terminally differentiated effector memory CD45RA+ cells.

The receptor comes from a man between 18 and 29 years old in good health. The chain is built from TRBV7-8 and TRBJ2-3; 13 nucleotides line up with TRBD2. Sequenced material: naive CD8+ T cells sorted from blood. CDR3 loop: CASSGLAGEFRTDTQYF. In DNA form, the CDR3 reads TGTGCCAGCAGCGGACTAGCGGGAGAATTTAGAACAGATACGCAGTATTTT.